The clone carrying this T cell receptor (beta chain) was seen only once. The data derive from a study of OX40 agonist ivuxolimab in advanced cancers. Assay: immunoSEQ multiplex PCR; the TCRdb copy retains only in-frame clones and omits some. This sample yields some 86,000 clones, of which less than 95% are seen a single time; less than 0.35% belongs to the top ten. The V gene lost 4 bases and the J gene lost 2 bases, with 8 bases spanning the gap. This CDR3 region has 13 residues. From germline, CDR1 is LNHDA and CDR2 SQIVND (reference sequence). The origin of this receptor is an adult with an advanced solid tumor such as melanoma, head and neck, liver or kidney cancer. The chain has TRBV19 and TRBJ2-5; D is ambiguous. The input for sequencing was CD4+ or CD8+ T cells sorted from blood, taken in a trial of the OX40 agonist ivuxolimab. The CDR3 reads CASSRARQETQYF. The CDR3 nucleotides read TGTGCCAGTAGTAGAGCGCGGCAAGAGACCCAGTACTTC. Complete variable domain (other parts from reference TRBV19 and TRBJ2-5): DGGITQSPKYLFRKEGQNVTLSCEQNLNHDAMYWYRQDPGQGLRLIYYSQIVNDFQKGDIAEGYSVSREKKESFPLTVTSAQKNPTAFYLCASSRARQETQYFGPGTRLLVL.